This entry lists 8 T cell receptor beta chains sequenced from one sample in a study of vaccination and CD4 T cells after COVID-19. Cultured CD4+ T cell DNA underwent sequencing with the Oncomine TCR Beta short-read assay. Each CDR3 protein gets one entry after TCRdb re-called the PCR reads with MiXCR. The sample contains some 21,000 distinct CDR3 sequences, about 46% of which appear only once. These receptors lack a known antigen. This sample's time point: late sampling 161 to 241 days after vaccination in a few convalescent patients. The treatment here: approximately nine-day PBMC culture with coronavirus spike peptide pools or control peptides (ViraFEST assay). The sequenced sample was CD4+ T cells from blood, cultured in vitro, obtained about 7 months after SARS-CoV-2 vaccination. These receptors were obtained from a human donor who had recovered from COVID-19.

V is TRBV7-9 and J is TRBJ2-2; the D call may be TRBD1 or TRBD2 (6 bases each). This CDR3 comprises 13 residues. Germline CDR1 reads SEHNR; CDR2 reads FQNEAQ (reference sequence). The V gene lost 9 bases and the J gene lost 6 bases, with 14 bases spanning the gap. Here the CDR3 reads CASQRGESGELFF. The CDR3 coding sequence is TGTGCCAGTCAAAGGGGGGAGTCCGGGGAGCTGTTTTTT.

This clonotype has only a few counts. The rearrangement links TRBV20-1 to TRBJ1-2, with 12 bases identical to TRBD1. The CDR3 is made up of 15 amino acids. Germline V lookup: CDR1 DFQATT, CDR2 SNEGSKA (reference sequence). The V gene end was trimmed by 2 bases and the J gene end by 7 bases; junction bases not matched to a gene: 8. CDR3 amino acids: CSARRIGTGGSGYTF. CDR3 nucleotide sequence: TGCAGTGCTAGACGTATCGGGACAGGGGGCTCTGGCTACACCTTC.

This chain links TRBV7-2 with TRBJ1-6, with 8 positions matching TRBD1. Per the germline V gene, CDR1 is SGHTA and CDR2 is FQGNSA. The CDR3 contains 16 residues. After removal of 5 bases from V and 7 bases from J, the junction contained 10 bases not matched to a gene. CDR3: CASSPRITGGNSPLHF. The DNA of the CDR3 is TGTGCCAGCAGCCCACGGATCACAGGGGGGAATTCACCCCTCCACTTT.

This chain links TRBV11-2 with TRBJ2-7; the D is unclear. The V and J ends lost 1 base and 5 bases respectively, with 9 bases between them. The CDR3 sequence is 13 residues long. CDR1 is SGHAT, CDR2 FQNNGV, per germline. As DNA, the CDR3 is TGTGCCAGCAGCTTAGGCCCCTTAGACGAGCAGTACTTC. Protein product: CASSLGPLDEQYF.

This chain uses TRBV20-1 with TRBJ2-1, with 10 bases lining up with TRBD2. This CDR3 is 13 amino acids long. Germline-derived CDR1 and CDR2 are DFQATT and SNEGSKA (reference sequence). The CDR3 sequence is CSFSGGLYNEQFF. The CDR3 nucleotides read TGCAGCTTTAGCGGGGGGCTCTACAATGAGCAGTTCTTC.

This clonotype has only a few counts. The chain combines TRBV6-5 with TRBJ1-2, with 9 bases identical to TRBD1. With V trimmed by 4 bases and J by 3 bases, 3 bases remained unmatched. Per germline, CDR1 MNHEY and CDR2 SVGAGI. CDR3 size: 14 residues. The CDR3 loop reads CASSSRTGDYGYTF. The CDR3 region has the DNA TGTGCCAGCAGTTCGCGGACAGGGGACTATGGCTACACCTTC.

This clonotype was seen a few times. V and J are TRBV5-1 and TRBJ2-1, with 7 bases that match TRBD2. From germline, CDR1 is SGHRS and CDR2 YFSETQ. This CDR3 region has 18 residues. Trimming took 4 bases from V and 2 from J; bases not matched to a gene: 15. The CDR3 loop reads CASSLGGTRGTTYNEQFF. In DNA form, the CDR3 reads TGCGCCAGCAGCCTTGGCGGGACGCGGGGGACTACCTACAATGAGCAGTTCTTC.

The chain uses TRBV11-3 and TRBJ2-7, with D possibly being TRBD2 (6 bases). Trimming took 2 bases from V and 0 from J, leaving 8 bases between them. The CDR3 is made up of 14 amino acids. From germline, CDR1 is SGHNT and CDR2 YENEEA. CDR3 DNA: TGTGCCAGCAGCTTATGGCGGGACTCCTACGAGCAGTACTTC. Encoded protein: CASSLWRDSYEQYF.